This is a list of T cell receptor beta chains from one sample in a study of T cell responses to AZD1222 COVID-19 vaccine. Produced via immunoSEQ multiplex PCR; TCRdb's table is partial and in-frame only. The profile shows about 220,000 clones, about 92% of them singletons. The sample consisted of peripheral blood, taken on day 0 of MenACWY control vaccination. These receptors all stem from an adult in good health. The CDR3 runs from the conserved cysteine through the conserved F or W. Fields, in order: J gene, V gene, CDR3 protein.

J: TRBJ1-2; V: TRBV9; CDR3: CASSLDPDRGGNYGYTF
J: TRBJ1-3; V: TRBV12-3/TRBV12-4; CDR3: CASSRQRRATIYF
J: TRBJ1-4; V: TRBV5-4; CDR3: CASSKGGELNEKLFF
J: TRBJ1-2; V: TRBV5-8; CDR3: CASRPQGYYGYTF
J: TRBJ2-1; V: TRBV12-3/TRBV12-4; CDR3: CASSSEASQFF
J: TRBJ1-2; V: TRBV2; CDR3: CASRGRTSYGYTF
J: TRBJ1-2; V: TRBV5-5; CDR3: CASSPAGTGDRGYTF
J: TRBJ1-2; V: TRBV11-2; CDR3: CASSLERTGLSGYTF
J: TRBJ2-5; V: TRBV14; CDR3: CASSQARSETQYF
J: TRBJ1-2; V: TRBV7-8; CDR3: CASSTRGRAGYTF
J: TRBJ2-5; V: TRBV9; CDR3: CASSVGGGLETQYF
J: TRBJ2-7; V: TRBV5-4; CDR3: CASSSPQGAREQYF
J: TRBJ1-1; V: TRBV12-3/TRBV12-4; CDR3: CASRGNTEAFF
J: TRBJ2-5; V: TRBV6-5; CDR3: CASTPGEGIGTQYF
J: TRBJ1-5; V: TRBV28; CDR3: CASSAPGTGNNQPQHF
J: TRBJ1-2; V: TRBV3-1/TRBV3-2; CDR3: CASSQGTAHSYGYTF
J: TRBJ1-2; V: TRBV11-2; CDR3: CASSAPGQLPYGYTF